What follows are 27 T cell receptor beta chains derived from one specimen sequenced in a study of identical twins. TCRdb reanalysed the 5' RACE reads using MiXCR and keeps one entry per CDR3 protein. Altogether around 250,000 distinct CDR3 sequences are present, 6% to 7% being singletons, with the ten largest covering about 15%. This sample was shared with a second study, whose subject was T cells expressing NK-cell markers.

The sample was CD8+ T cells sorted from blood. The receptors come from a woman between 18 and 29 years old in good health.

The CDR3 protein is CASSRPDGTGDTGELFF. CDR3 in DNA: TGCGCCAGCAGCCGACCAGACGGGACAGGGGACACCGGGGAGCTGTTTTTT. The chain has TRBV4-1 and TRBJ2-2, with 10 bases identical to TRBD1. Germline CDR1 MGHRA, CDR2 YSYEKL. The CDR3 extends over 17 amino acids. After removal of 4 bases from V and 3 bases from J, the junction contained 8 bases not matched to a gene.

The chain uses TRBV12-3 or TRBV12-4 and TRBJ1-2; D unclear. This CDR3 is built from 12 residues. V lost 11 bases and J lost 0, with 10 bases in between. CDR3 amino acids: CAASLTNYGYTF. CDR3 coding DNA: TGTGCCGCAAGCCTGACTAACTATGGCTACACCTTC.

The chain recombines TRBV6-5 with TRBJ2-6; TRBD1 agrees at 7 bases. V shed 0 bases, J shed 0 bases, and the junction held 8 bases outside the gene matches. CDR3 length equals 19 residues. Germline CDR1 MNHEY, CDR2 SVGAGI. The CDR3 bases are TGTGCCAGCAGTTACTCCCCATTAGCAGGGGGCTCTGGGGCCAACGTCCTGACTTTC. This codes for CASSYSPLAGGSGANVLTF.

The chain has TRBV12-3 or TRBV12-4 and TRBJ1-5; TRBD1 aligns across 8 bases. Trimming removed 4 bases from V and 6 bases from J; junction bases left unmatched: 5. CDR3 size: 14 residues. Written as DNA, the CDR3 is TGTGCCAGCAGTTCGGACAGGGACCGTCAGCCCCAGCATTTT. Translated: CASSSDRDRQPQHF.

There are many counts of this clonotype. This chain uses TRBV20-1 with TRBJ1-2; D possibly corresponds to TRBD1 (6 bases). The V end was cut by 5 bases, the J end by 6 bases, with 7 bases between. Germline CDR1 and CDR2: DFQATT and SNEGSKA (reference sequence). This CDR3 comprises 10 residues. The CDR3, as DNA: TGCAGTGCTGAGGGGGATGGCTACACCTTC. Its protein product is CSAEGDGYTF.

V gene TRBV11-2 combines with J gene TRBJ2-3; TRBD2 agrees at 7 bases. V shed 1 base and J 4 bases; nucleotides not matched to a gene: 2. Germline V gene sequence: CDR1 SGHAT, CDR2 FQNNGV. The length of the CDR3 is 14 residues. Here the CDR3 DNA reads TGTGCCAGCAGCTTAGGGGCGGGGGCAGATACGCAGTATTTT. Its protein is CASSLGAGADTQYF.

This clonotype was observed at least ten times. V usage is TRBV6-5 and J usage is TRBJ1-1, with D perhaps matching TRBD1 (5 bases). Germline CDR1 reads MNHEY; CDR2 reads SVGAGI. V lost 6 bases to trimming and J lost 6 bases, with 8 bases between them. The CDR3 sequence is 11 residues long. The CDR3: CASRRGAEAFF. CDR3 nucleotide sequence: TGTGCCAGCAGGCGGGGGGCTGAAGCTTTCTTT.

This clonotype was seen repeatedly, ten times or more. CDR3 residues: CASSTTSGYEQYF. The CDR3 DNA reads as TGTGCCAGCAGTACAACTAGCGGCTACGAGCAGTACTTC. The rearrangement joins TRBV27 to TRBJ2-7, with 8 bases matching TRBD2. Germline lookup yields CDR1 MNHEY and CDR2 SMNVEV (reference sequence). V shed 5 bases, J shed 3 bases, and the junction held 3 bases outside the gene matches. The CDR3 is made up of 13 amino acids.

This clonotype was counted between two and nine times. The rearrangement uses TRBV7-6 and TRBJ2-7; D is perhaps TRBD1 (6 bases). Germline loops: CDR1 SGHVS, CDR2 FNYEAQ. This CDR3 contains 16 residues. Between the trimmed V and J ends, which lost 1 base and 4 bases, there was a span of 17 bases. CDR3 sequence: CASSLVGALVGYEQYF. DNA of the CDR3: TGTGCCAGCAGCTTAGTGGGGGCACTAGTTGGATACGAGCAGTACTTC.

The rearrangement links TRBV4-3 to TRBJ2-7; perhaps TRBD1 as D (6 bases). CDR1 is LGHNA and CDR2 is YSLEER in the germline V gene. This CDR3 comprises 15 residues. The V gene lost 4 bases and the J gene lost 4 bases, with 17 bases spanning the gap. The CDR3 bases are TGCGCCAGCAGCCCTGGGTCAGGGGATCTATACGAGCAGTACTTC. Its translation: CASSPGSGDLYEQYF.

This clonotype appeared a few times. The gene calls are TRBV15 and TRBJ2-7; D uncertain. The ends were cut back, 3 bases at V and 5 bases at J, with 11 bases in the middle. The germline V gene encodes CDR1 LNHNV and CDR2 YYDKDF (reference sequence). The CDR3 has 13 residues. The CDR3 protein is CATSSRNGHEQYF. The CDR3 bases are TGTGCCACCAGCAGCCGCAACGGTCACGAGCAGTACTTC.

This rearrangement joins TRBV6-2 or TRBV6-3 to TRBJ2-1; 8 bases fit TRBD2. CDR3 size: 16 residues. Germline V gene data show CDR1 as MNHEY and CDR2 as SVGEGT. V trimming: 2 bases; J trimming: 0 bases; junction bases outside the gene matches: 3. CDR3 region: CASSYGGGSSYNEQFF. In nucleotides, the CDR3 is TGTGCCAGCAGTTACGGCGGGGGGAGCTCCTACAATGAGCAGTTCTTC.

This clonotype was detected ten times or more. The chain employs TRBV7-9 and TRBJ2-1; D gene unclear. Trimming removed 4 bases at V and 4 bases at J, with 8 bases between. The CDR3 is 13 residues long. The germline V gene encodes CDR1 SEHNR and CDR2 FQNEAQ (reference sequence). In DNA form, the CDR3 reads TGTGCCAGCAGCTATGAGCTTTACAATGAGCAGTTCTTC. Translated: CASSYELYNEQFF.

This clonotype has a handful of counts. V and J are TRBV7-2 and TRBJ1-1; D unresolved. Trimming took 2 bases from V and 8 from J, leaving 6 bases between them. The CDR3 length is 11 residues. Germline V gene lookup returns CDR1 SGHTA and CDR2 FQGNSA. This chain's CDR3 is CASSLSWEAFF. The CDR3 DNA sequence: TGTGCCAGCAGCTTAAGCTGGGAAGCTTTCTTT.

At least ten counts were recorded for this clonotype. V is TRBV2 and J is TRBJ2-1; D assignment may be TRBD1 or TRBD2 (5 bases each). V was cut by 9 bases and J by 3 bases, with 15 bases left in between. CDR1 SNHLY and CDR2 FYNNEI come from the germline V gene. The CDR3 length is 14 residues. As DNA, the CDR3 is TGTGCCAGAAACGCCAGGGACGACTACAATGAGCAGTTCTTC. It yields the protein CARNARDDYNEQFF.

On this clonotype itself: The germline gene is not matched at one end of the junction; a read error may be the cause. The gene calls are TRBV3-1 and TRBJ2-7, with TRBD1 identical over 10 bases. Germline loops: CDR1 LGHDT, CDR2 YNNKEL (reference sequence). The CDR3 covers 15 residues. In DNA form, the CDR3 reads TGTGCCACCAGCCAGTGGACAGGGGGAACCTACGAGCAGTACTTC. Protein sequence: CATSQWTGGTYEQYF.

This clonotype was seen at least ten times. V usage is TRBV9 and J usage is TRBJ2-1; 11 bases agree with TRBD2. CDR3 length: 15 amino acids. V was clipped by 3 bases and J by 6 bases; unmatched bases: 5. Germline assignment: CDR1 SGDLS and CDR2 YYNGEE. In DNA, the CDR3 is TGTGCCAGCAGCGGAACTAGCGGGAGCAGCAATGAGCAGTTCTTC. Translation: CASSGTSGSSNEQFF.

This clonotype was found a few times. Written as DNA, the CDR3 is TGTGCCAGCAGCTTCGGGACCTATGGCTACACCTTC. This sequence encodes CASSFGTYGYTF. The rearrangement links TRBV5-6 to TRBJ1-2, with D possibly TRBD1 on 5 matching bases. V was cut by 2 bases and J by 4 bases, with 6 bases left in between. Germline values: CDR1 SGHDT, CDR2 YYEEEE. The CDR3 totals 12 residues.

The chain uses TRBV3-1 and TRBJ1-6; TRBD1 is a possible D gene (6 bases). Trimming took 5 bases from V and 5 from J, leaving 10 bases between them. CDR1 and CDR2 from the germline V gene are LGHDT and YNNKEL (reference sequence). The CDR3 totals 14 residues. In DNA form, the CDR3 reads TGTGCCAGCAGCATAGGGGGTCATAATTCACCCCTCCACTTT. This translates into CASSIGGHNSPLHF.

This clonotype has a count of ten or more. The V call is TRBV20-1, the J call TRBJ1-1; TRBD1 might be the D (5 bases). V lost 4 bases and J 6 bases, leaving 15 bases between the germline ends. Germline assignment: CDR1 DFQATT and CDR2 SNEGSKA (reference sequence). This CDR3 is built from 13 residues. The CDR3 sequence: CSATEGLGSEAFF. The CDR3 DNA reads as TGCAGTGCTACTGAGGGGTTAGGCTCTGAAGCTTTCTTT.

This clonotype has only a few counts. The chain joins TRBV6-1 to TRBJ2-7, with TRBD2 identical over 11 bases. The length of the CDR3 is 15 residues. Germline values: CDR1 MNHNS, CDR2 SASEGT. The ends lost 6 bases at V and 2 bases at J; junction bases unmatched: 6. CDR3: CASRMGLAVTYEQYF. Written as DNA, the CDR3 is TGTGCCAGCAGAATGGGACTAGCGGTAACCTACGAGCAGTACTTC.

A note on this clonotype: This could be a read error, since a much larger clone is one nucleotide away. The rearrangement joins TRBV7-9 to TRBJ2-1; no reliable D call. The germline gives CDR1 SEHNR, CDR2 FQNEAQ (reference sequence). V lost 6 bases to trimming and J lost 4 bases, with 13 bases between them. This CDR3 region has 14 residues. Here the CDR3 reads CASRFETRYNEQFF. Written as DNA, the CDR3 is TGTGCCAGCAGATTTGAGACCCGGTACAATGAGCAGTTCTTC. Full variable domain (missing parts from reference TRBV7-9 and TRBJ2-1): DTGVSQNPRHKITKRGQNVTFRCDPISEHNRLYWYRQTLGQGPEFLTYFQNEAQLEKSRLLSDRFSAERPKGSFSTLEIQRTEQGDSAMYLCASRFETRYNEQFFGPGTRLTVL.

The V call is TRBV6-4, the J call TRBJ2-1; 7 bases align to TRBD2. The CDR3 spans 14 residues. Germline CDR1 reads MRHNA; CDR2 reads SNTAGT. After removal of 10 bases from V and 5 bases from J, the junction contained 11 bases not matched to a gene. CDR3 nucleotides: TGTGCCATCTACCGAGGGGCGGGAGACAATGAGCAGTTCTTC. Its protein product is CAIYRGAGDNEQFF.

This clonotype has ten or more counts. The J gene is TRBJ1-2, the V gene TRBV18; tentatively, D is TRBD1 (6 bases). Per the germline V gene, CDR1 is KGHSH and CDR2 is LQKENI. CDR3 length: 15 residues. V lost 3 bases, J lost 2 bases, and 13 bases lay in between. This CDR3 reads CASSPNRDANYGYTF. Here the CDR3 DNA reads TGTGCCAGCTCACCCAACAGGGATGCGAACTATGGCTACACCTTC.

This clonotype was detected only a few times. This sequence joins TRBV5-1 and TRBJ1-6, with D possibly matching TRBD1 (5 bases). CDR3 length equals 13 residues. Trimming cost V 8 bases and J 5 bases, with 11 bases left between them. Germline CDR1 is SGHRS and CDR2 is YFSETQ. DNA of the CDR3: TGCGCCAGTACACAGGAGAATAATTCACCCCTCCACTTT. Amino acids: CASTQENNSPLHF.

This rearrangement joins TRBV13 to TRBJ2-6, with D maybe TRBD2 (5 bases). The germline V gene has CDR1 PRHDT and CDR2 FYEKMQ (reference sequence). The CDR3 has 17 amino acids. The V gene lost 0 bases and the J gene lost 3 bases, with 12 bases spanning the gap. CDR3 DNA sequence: TGTGCCAGCAGCTTAGGCCCCGGGGAAGGTGGGGCCAACGTCCTGACTTTC. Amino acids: CASSLGPGEGGANVLTF.

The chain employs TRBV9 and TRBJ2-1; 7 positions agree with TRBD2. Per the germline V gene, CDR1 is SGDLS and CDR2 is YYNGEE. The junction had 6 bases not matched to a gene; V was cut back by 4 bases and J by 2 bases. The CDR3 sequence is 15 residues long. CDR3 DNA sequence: TGTGCCAGCAGCCACCCTAGCGGTGCCTACAATGAGCAGTTCTTC. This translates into CASSHPSGAYNEQFF.